This T cell receptor beta chain derives from a study of Ad26.COV2.S vaccination and SARS-CoV-2 variants (dated by TCRdb to about 2021). About the study as a whole: Donors in the vaccine arm were drawn from COV1001, a phase I-IIa trial of Ad26.COV2.S in healthy adults that was multicentre, randomized, double-blind and placebo-controlled. Dosing of Ad26.COV2.S was intramuscular, at either 5x10^10 or 1x10^11 viral particles, delivered as one shot or as two shots spaced 56 days apart. TCRbeta repertoire sequencing was used to assess the specificity and breadth of SARS-CoV-2-reactive T cell receptors after Ad26.COV2.S vaccination. A total of approximately 32 samples were included in the TCR-sequenced set, comprising roughly 19 Ad26.COV2.S vaccine recipients, 5 placebo recipients and 8 SARS-CoV-2 convalescent individuals. Trial participants were randomized into five groups of five, in which low-dose or high-dose Ad26.COV2.S was given once or twice, or placebo was given on both occasions. Investigators remained blinded to trial group allocation during experiments and outcome assessment. The full study reports these points: According to the authors, total T cell responses may have been underestimated by the TCR breadth and depth analyses. After vaccination, substantial breadth of spike-specific CD8+ and CD4+ T cell responses was reported. The study was not powered for comparison of responses between vaccine doses or regimens. Spike-specific TCR breadth was higher in Ad26.COV2.S recipients than in placebo recipients (P = 0.0014). Comparable non-spike TCR breadth was observed between vaccine and placebo recipients, consistent with only spike being contained in the vaccine.

What this sample's treatment or condition label stands for: roughly 18 received Ad26.COV2.S at low or high dose, single or two shots; about five received placebo; per-sample allocation not given. For vaccine and placebo recipients, the sequenced repertoires came from samples collected on day 63 after the first injection. Cohort 1b enrolled about two dozen adults aged 18-55 years at a single site in Boston, USA, between 29 July and 7 August 2020. Ad26.COV2.S consisted of a replication-incompetent adenovirus type 26 vector by which a prefusion-stabilized SARS-CoV-2 spike protein from the original Wuhan strain was expressed. Concerning this clone itself: Its antigen remains undetermined. Per-base qualities were not stored, and no clone one base away is much larger.

TCRbeta CDR3 regions were sequenced with the immunoSEQ Assay. After extraction, genomic DNA underwent amplification by bias-controlled multiplex PCR, followed by high-throughput sequencing. As for how the authors treated the data: Collapsing and filtering of sequences were performed to quantify the absolute abundance of each unique TCRbeta CDR3 region. T cell fraction was estimated by normalizing TCRbeta template counts to usable DNA, which was measured by amplifying reference genes present in all nucleated cells. Repertoire TCRs were annotated as SARS-CoV-2-specific when V gene, CDR3 amino acid sequence and J gene were exactly matched to a known reactive TCR set. The reference SARS-CoV-2 TCR set was obtained from MIRA and was filtered for enrichment in COVID-19-positive ImmuneCODE repertoires, whereby public or cross-reactive TCRs were removed. Using the MIRA antigens, annotated TCRs were further analysed by specific ORF or by position within an ORF. Depth was the summed frequency of annotated unique rearrangements, while breadth was defined as annotated unique rearrangements over total unique productive rearrangements. Two-sided Wilcoxon rank-sum tests were used to compare TCR breadth between groups. The clones in this table, taken by TCRdb from immuneACCESS, are in-frame only. Not every clone is retained; where verified, under half of the shortfall comes from an unresolved V gene, and the cause of the rest is unknown. V, J and clone size reflect that table, while D and trimming were determined from the DNA. For this sample there are roughly 700,000 clones; roughly 90% appear just once. About 1.5% of the sample lies in the top ten.

Compared with germline, V lacks 1 base and J lacks 9 bases; bases without a gene match: 9. The CDR3 starts with the cysteine, ends with the phenylalanine, and has 16 residues. Just the 48-base CDR3 DNA is kept, in frame starting at base 1. The germline V gene (reference sequence) gives CDR1 as LNHDA and CDR2 as SQIVND. Recombination connected TRBV19 to TRBJ1-6; TRBD1 agrees with 7 junctional bases. Here the sequenced sample was peripheral blood, taken in a trial of Ad26.COV2.S vaccine versus placebo. This receptor was taken from a person between 18 and 65 years old who received the Ad26.COV2.S COVID-19 vaccine or a placebo. The CDR3 region: CASSIVAGGRSSPLHF. The nucleotide sequence is TGTGCCAGTAGTATAGTCGCAGGGGGAAGGAGTTCACCCCTCCACTTT.